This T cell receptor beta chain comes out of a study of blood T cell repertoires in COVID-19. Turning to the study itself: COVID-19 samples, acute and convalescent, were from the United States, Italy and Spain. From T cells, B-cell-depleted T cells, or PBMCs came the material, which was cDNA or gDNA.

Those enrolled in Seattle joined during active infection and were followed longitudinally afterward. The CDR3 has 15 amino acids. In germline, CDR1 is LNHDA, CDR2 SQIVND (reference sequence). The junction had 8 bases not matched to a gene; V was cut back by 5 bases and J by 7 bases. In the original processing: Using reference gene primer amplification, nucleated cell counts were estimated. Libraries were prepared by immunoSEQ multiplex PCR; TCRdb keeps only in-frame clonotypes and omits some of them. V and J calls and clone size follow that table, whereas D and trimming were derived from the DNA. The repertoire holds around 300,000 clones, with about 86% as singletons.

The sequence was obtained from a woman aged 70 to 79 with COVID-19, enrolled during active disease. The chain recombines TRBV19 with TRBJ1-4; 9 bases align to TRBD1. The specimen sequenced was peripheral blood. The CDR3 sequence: CASSSLGQGFEKLFF. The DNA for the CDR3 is TGTGCCAGTAGTTCCCTGGGACAGGGTTTTGAAAAACTGTTTTTT.